This T cell receptor beta chain was obtained from a study of T cells in Graves' hyperthyroidism and ophthalmopathy. This CDR3 has 16 residues. The germline V and J ends were trimmed by 1 base and 0 bases, with 12 bases remaining between them. Germline CDR1 is MGHRA and CDR2 is YSYEKL. Researchers took RNA transcripts and amplified the TCR beta CDR3 regions from them. A first-round RT-PCR of the TCR CDR3 used the HTBI primer set. TCRdb reprocessed the multiplex PCR reads via MiXCR and lists one record per CDR3 protein. This table has some 400,000 distinct CDR3 sequences, over 15% appearing once. The clonotype was recovered from a woman aged 18-29 years with Graves' hyperthyroidism. J is TRBJ2-5 and V is TRBV4-1, with unresolved D. The sequencing sample was made of blood. The CDR3 coding sequence is TGCGCCAGCAGCCAAGCCCCCCAGGTGTACCAAGAGACCCAGTACTTC. This gives the protein CASSQAPQVYQETQYF.